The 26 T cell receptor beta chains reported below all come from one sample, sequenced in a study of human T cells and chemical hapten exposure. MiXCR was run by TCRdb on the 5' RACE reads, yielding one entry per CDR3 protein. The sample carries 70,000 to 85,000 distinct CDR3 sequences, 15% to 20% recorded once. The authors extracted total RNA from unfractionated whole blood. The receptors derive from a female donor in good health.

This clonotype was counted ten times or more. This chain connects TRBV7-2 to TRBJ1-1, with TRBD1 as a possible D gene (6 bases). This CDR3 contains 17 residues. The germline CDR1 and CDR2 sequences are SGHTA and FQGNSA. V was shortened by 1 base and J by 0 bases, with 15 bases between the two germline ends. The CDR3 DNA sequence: TGTGCCAGCAGCTTAGGTCGTCCGGACAGACTGAACACTGAAGCTTTCTTT. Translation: CASSLGRPDRLNTEAFF.

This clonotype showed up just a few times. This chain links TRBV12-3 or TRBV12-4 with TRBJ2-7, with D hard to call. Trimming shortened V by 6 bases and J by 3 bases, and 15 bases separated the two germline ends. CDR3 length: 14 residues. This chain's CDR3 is CASSLQQSYYEQYF. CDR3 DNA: TGTGCCAGCAGCCTGCAGCAGAGCTACTACGAGCAGTACTTC.

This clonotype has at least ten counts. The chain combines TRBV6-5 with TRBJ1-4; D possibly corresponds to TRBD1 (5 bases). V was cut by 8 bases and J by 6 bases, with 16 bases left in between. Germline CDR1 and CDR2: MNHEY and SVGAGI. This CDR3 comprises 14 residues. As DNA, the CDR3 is TGTGCCAGCCGACAGCGGGTTCTAGATGAAAAACTGTTTTTT. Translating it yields CASRQRVLDEKLFF.

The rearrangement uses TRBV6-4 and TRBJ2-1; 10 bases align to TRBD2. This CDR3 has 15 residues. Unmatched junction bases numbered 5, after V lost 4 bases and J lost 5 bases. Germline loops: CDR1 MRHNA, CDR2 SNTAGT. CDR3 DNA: TGTGCCAGCAGTGTGGTAGCGGGAGGCGACAATGAGCAGTTCTTC. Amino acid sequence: CASSVVAGGDNEQFF.

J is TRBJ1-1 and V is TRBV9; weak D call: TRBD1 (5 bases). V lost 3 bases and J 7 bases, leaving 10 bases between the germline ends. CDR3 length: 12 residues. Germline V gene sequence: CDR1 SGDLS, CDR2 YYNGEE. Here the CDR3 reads CASSADSHEAFF. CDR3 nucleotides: TGTGCCAGCAGCGCCGACAGCCATGAAGCTTTCTTT.

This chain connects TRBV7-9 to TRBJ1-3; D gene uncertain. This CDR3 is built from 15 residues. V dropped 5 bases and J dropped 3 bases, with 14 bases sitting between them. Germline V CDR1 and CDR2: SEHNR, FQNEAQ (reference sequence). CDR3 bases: TGTGCCAGCAGCCTCTTTCTAGGCGGTGGAAACACCATATATTTT. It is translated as CASSLFLGGGNTIYF.

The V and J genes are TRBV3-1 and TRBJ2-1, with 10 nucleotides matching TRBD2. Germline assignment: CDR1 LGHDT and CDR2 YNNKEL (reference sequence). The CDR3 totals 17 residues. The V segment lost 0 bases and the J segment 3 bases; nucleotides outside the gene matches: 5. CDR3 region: CASSQDQAGGVYNEQFF. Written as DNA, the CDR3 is TGTGCCAGCAGCCAAGATCAAGCGGGGGGGGTCTACAATGAGCAGTTCTTC.

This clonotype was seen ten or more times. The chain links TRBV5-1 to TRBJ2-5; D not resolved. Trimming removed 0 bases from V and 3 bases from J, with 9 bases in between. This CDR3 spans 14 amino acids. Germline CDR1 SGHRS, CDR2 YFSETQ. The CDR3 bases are TGCGCCAGCAGCTTGGGACATAGAGAAGAGACCCAGTACTTC. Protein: CASSLGHREETQYF.

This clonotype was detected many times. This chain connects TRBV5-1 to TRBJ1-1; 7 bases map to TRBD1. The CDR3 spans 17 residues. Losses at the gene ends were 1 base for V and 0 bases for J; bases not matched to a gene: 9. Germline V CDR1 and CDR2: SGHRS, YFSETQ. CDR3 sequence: CASSLKSTGQLNTEAFF. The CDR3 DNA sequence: TGCGCCAGCAGCTTGAAAAGTACGGGACAGCTGAACACTGAAGCTTTCTTT. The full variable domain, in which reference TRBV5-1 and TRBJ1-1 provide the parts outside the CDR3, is KAGVTQTPRYLIKTRGQQVTLSCSPISGHRSVSWYQQTPGQGLQFLFEYFSETQRNKGNFPGRFSGRQFSNSRSEMNVSTLELGDSALYLCASSLKSTGQLNTEAFFGQGTRLTVV.

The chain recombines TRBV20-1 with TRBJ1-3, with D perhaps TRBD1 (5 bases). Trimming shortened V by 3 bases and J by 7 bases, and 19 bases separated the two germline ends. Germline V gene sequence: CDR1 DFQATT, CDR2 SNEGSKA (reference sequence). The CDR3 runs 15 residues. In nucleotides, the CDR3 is TGCAGTGCTAGGGGGCTAGGGGCTGGGATGAACACCATATATTTT. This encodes CSARGLGAGMNTIYF.

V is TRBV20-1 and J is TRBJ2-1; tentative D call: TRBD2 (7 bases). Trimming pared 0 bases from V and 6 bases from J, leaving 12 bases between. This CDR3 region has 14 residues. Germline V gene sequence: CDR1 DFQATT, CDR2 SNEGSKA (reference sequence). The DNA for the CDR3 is TGCAGTGCTAGAGACGGAGGGGGGGCCAATGAGCAGTTCTTC. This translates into CSARDGGGANEQFF.

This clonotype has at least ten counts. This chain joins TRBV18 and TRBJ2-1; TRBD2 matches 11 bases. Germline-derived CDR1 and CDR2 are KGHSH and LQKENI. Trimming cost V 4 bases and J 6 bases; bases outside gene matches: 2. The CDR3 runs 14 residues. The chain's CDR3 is CASSQLAGVNEQFF. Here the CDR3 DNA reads TGTGCCAGCTCACAACTAGCGGGAGTCAATGAGCAGTTCTTC. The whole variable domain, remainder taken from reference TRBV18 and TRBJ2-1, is NAGVMQNPRHLVRRRGQEARLRCSPMKGHSHVYWYRQLPEEGLKFMVYLQKENIIDESGMPKERFSAEFPKEGPSILRIQQVVRGDSAAYFCASSQLAGVNEQFFGPGTRLTVL.

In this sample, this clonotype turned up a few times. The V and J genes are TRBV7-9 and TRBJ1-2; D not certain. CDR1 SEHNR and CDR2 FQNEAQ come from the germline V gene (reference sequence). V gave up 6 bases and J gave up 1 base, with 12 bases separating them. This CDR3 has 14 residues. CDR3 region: CASSSDTYNYGYTF. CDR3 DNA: TGTGCCAGCAGTTCAGACACCTATAACTATGGCTACACCTTC. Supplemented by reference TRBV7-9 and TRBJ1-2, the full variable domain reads DTGVSQNPRHKITKRGQNVTFRCDPISEHNRLYWYRQTLGQGPEFLTYFQNEAQLEKSRLLSDRFSAERPKGSFSTLEIQRTEQGDSAMYLCASSSDTYNYGYTFGSGTRLTVV.

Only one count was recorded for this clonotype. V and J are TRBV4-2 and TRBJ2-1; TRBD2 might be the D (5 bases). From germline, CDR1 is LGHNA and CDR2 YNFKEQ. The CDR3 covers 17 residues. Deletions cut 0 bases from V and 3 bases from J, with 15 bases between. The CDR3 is CASSQEIQRLRYNEQFF. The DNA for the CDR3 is TGTGCCAGCAGCCAAGAAATTCAGCGGCTACGCTACAATGAGCAGTTCTTC.

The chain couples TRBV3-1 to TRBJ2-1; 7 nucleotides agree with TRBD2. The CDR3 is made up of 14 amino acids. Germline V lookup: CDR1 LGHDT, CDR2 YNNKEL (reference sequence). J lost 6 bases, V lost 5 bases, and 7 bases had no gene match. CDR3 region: CASSWDYQTNEQFF. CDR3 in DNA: TGTGCCAGCAGCTGGGACTACCAAACCAATGAGCAGTTCTTC.

The CDR3 reads CSVGAISDRGGTEAFF. DNA for the CDR3: TGCAGCGTTGGCGCAATCTCAGATCGGGGAGGCACTGAAGCTTTCTTT. V is TRBV29-1 and J is TRBJ1-1; unclear D gene. The CDR3 covers 16 residues. The germline V gene encodes CDR1 SQVTM and CDR2 ANQGSEA. V lost 4 bases to trimming and J lost 4 bases, with 22 bases between them. Combining the CDR3 with reference TRBV29-1 and TRBJ1-1 gives the whole variable domain SAVISQKPSRDICQRGTSLTIQCQVDSQVTMMFWYRQQPGQSLTLIATANQGSEATYESGFVIDKFPISRPNLTFSTLTVSNMSPEDSSIYLCSVGAISDRGGTEAFFGQGTRLTVV.

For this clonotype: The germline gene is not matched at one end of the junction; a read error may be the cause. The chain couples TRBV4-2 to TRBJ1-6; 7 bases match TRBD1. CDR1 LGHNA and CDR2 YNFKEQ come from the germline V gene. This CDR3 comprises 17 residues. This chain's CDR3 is CASSHTKQGIVNSPLDF. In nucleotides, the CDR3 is TGTGCCAGCAGCCATACCAAACAGGGGATCGTTAATTCACCCCTCGACTTT.

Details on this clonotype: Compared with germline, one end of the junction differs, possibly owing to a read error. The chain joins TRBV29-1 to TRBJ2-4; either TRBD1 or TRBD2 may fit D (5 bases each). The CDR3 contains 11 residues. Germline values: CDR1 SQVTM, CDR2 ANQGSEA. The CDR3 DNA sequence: TGCAGCGTTGAAGATCTGGGGACGTCGAACTTC. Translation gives CSVEDLGTSNF.

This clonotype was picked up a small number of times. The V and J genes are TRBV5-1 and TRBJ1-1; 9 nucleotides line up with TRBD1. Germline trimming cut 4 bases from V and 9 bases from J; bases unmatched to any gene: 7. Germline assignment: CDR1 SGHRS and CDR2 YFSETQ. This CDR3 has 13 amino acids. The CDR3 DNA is TGCGCCAGCAGCGCGGGACAGGGTGATAAAGCTTTCTTT. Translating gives CASSAGQGDKAFF.

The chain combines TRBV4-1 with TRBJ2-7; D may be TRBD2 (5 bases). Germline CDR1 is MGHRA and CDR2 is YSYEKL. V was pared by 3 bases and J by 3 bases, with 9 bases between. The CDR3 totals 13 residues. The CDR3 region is CASSQVRGYEQYF. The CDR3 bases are TGCGCCAGCAGCCAGGTCCGGGGCTACGAGCAGTACTTC.

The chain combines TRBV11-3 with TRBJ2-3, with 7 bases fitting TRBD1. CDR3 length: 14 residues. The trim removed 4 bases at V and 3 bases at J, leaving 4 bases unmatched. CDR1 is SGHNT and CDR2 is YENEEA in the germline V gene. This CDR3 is CASSSSRGTDTQYF. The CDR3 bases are TGTGCCAGCAGCTCATCCAGGGGGACAGATACGCAGTATTTT.

The DNA for the CDR3 is TGTGCCAGCATGGACAGGGGGCCAGATACGCAGTATTTT. This sequence encodes CASMDRGPDTQYF. The chain couples TRBV6-6 to TRBJ2-3; 11 bases line up with TRBD1. V gave up 7 bases and J gave up 4 bases; unmatched junction bases: 1. Looked up from germline, CDR1 is MNHNY and CDR2 is SVGAGI (reference sequence). The CDR3 is made up of 13 amino acids.

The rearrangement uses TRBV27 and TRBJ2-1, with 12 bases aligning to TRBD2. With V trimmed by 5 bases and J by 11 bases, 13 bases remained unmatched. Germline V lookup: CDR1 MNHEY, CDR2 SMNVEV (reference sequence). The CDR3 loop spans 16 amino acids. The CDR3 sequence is CASSPRTSGMGDKQFF. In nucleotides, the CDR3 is TGTGCCAGCAGTCCGCGGACTAGCGGGATGGGGGACAAGCAGTTCTTC.

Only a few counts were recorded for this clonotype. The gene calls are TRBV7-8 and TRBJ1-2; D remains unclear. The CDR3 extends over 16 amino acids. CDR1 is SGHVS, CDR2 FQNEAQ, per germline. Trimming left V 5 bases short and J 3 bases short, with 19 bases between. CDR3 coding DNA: TGTGCCAGCAGCGGAGACCTGACGCGGAGCTACTATGGCTACACCTTC. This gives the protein CASSGDLTRSYYGYTF.

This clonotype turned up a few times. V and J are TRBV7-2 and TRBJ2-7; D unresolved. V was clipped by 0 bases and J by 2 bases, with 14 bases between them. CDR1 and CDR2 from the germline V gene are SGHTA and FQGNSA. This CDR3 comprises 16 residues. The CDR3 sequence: CASSLAALGLAYEQYF. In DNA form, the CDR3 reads TGTGCCAGCAGCTTAGCCGCCTTGGGGTTAGCCTACGAGCAGTACTTC.

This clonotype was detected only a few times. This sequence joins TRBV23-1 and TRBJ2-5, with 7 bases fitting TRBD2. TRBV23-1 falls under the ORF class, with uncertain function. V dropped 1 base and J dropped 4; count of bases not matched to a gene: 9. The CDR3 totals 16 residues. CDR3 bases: TGCGCCAGCAGTCAATGTAAAGCGGGAAGGCCAGAGACCCAGTACTTC. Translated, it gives CASSQCKAGRPETQYF.